This TCR beta chain was observed in a study of PD-1 blockade in mismatch repair-deficient tumors. Study context: All were previously treated, progressing patients with 12 mismatch repair-deficient cancer types.

Overall study findings and caveats: Tumor-resident clones, often absent from pretreatment blood, expanded after pembrolizumab and then contracted.

Mismatch repair deficiency was confirmed in all patients, by PCR or immunohistochemistry. TCRs were sequenced from three patients responding to pembrolizumab. Notes on this clone: Its antigen is unidentified.

The V gene end was trimmed by 1 base and the J gene end by 7 bases; junction bases not matched to a gene: 4. CDR1 is MNHNS, CDR2 SASEGT, per germline. The CDR3 spans 14 residues. Sequencing was performed with immunoSEQ multiplex PCR; in TCRdb, only in-frame clones are kept and a portion is missing. The sample gives 50,000 or so clones, more than 65% of which show up once; about 8.1% is in the top ten. The clonotype was recovered from an adult with mismatch repair-deficient cancer. The input for sequencing was peripheral blood, taken less than 21 weeks after starting pembrolizumab. The chain employs TRBV6-1 and TRBJ1-5; TRBD1 agrees at 7 bases. CDR3 residues: CASSEVGGGQPQHF. DNA for the CDR3: TGTGCCAGCAGTGAAGTAGGGGGCGGGCAGCCCCAGCATTTT.